This TCR beta chain was recorded in a study of OX40 agonist ivuxolimab in advanced cancers. Background for the entire study: Ivuxolimab was an agonistic, fully human IgG2 monoclonal antibody directed against OX40 (CD134), a costimulatory receptor. Intravenous ivuxolimab was administered to patients every 2 weeks at six dose levels: 0.01, 0.1, 0.3, 1.5, 3 and 10 mg/kg. Among the roughly 50 dose-escalation patients, about 20 had hepatocellular carcinoma, about 15 melanoma, 9 renal cell carcinoma and 9 head and neck cancer. A male proportion of roughly 85% and a mean age of around 60 years, ranging from roughly 23 to 90, were recorded for the dose-escalation cohort. Patients were allowed to have had prior anti-PD-1, anti-PD-L1 or anti-CTLA-4 therapy, and approximately 37% of the dose-escalation patients had been treated with checkpoint inhibitors. Partial responses occurred in three dose-escalation patients: two with cutaneous melanoma and one with hepatocellular carcinoma. Peripheral TCRbeta sequencing aimed to test whether ivuxolimab altered TCR sequence diversity and caused clonal T-cell expansion. The paper covers the monotherapy dose-escalation part of the phase I ivuxolimab trial, which included N ≈ 50 patients. The paper as a whole reports these results and caveats: After ivuxolimab, more expanded clones were found on average in CD8+ T cells than in CD4+ T cells. Partial responders in the 0.1-3.0 mg/kg groups had among the lowest normalized peripheral clonal expansion, especially among CD8+ T cells. Low levels of normalized T-cell clonal expansion were also seen in some nonresponding patients. Clonal expansion of both CD4+ and CD8+ blood T cells was observed from baseline to week 6 at doses 0.1 to 3.0 mg/kg. The antigen specificity of the peripheral T cells that underwent clonal expansion was not determined.

Points on this clone: Its antigen is still unknown. Per-nucleotide qualities are absent, and no much larger clonotype sits a single base away.

For sequencing of the TCRbeta CDR3 region, genomic DNA was extracted from the sorted cells. TCRbeta CDR3 regions were sequenced using the immunoSEQ Assay. The immuneACCESS repertoire file appears here via TCRdb, limited to in-frame rearrangements. These files lack a portion of the clones; in checked studies, under half of the deficit traces to unresolved V genes, and the cause of the others is not known. A total of 77,000 or so clones appear in this sample, 92% of them only once. The biggest ten clones account for 8% to 13% of the sample. The trial excluded patients who had a history of autoimmune disease or who were on systemic immunosuppression. Peripheral blood for TCR sequencing was collected from all dose cohorts at baseline, on cycle 4 day 1, and on cycle 7 day 1. The samples were drawn from a first-in-human, open-label, multicenter phase I dose-escalation trial of ivuxolimab. Adults with locally advanced or metastatic melanoma, renal cell carcinoma, hepatocellular carcinoma or head and neck squamous cell carcinoma were enrolled in the trial. Before TCR sequencing, CD4+ T cells and CD8+ T cells from peripheral blood were sorted into separate populations.

As encoded in the germline V gene, CDR1 is SNHLY while CDR2 is FYNNEI. Taken from cysteine to phenylalanine, the CDR3 has 18 residues. Only CDR3 DNA remains: 54 bases, in frame from the first base. Deletion took 6 bases off V and 2 bases off J, with a span of 26 bases between the germline ends. The receptor's source is an adult with an advanced solid tumor such as melanoma, head and neck, liver or kidney cancer. The V and J genes are TRBV2 and TRBJ2-7; the D gene assignment is perhaps TRBD1 or TRBD2, with each matching 6 bases. The sequencing used CD4+ or CD8+ T cells sorted from blood, collected in a trial of the OX40 agonist ivuxolimab. The DNA sequence is given as TGTGCCAGCAGGAGGGTCGGGTTACAGGGAGGAATTCCCTACGAGCAGTACTTC. The resulting protein is CASRRVGLQGGIPYEQYF.